What follows are 15 T cell receptor beta chains derived from one specimen sequenced in a study of shared clonotypes between healthy human individuals. The table came from immunoSEQ multiplex PCR; TCRdb's copy has only in-frame clones and leaves some out. Of millions of clones in the sample, roughly 92% were seen once. Sequenced sample: naive CD4+ T cells sorted from blood. Subset defined: CD45RA+ positively selected. The receptors come from a man between 18 and 35 years old in good health.

The J gene is TRBJ1-2, the V gene TRBV5-6; D call uncertain. The CDR3 runs 13 residues. Germline loops: CDR1 SGHDT, CDR2 YYEEEE. V dropped 4 bases and J dropped 5 bases, with 12 bases sitting between them. The CDR3 DNA reads as TGTGCCAGCAGCGAGCGGGAGATTTATGGCTACACCTTC. It encodes CASSEREIYGYTF.

This clone was observed a handful of times. The genes are TRBV5-1 and TRBJ1-1; D unclear. The V end lost 5 bases, the J end lost 0 bases, and 8 bases lay between the germline ends. Looked up from germline, CDR1 is SGHRS and CDR2 is YFSETQ. The CDR3 sequence is 13 residues long. In DNA, the CDR3 is TGCGCCAGCAGTGATAATTTGAACACTGAAGCTTTCTTT. The encoded protein is CASSDNLNTEAFF. The full variable domain, rest sourced from reference TRBV5-1 and TRBJ1-1, is KAGVTQTPRYLIKTRGQQVTLSCSPISGHRSVSWYQQTPGQGLQFLFEYFSETQRNKGNFPGRFSGRQFSNSRSEMNVSTLELGDSALYLCASSDNLNTEAFFGQGTRLTVV.

For this clone: The sample carries other DNA sequences with the same CDR3. This chain uses TRBV7-2 with TRBJ2-7; 11 nucleotides align to TRBD1. The ends lost 4 bases at V and 4 bases at J; junction bases unmatched: 0. CDR3 length: 13 amino acids. Looked up from germline, CDR1 is SGHTA and CDR2 is FQGNSA. CDR3 nucleotide sequence: TGTGCCAGCAGCTGGGACAGGGGGTACGAGCAGTACTTC. Protein product: CASSWDRGYEQYF.

This chain joins TRBV19 and TRBJ2-3, with 7 bases that match TRBD1. CDR1 is LNHDA, CDR2 SQIVND, per germline (reference sequence). J gave up 4 bases and V 3 bases, and 7 bases lay outside the gene matches. The CDR3 runs 15 residues. This CDR3 reads CASSIGNDRADTQYF. As DNA, the CDR3 is TGTGCCAGTAGTATTGGTAACGACAGGGCAGATACGCAGTATTTT.

This chain joins TRBV7-2 and TRBJ1-5; 7 bases map to TRBD1. With 8 bases clipped from V and 0 bases from J, the junction kept 1 base outside the gene matches. Germline CDR1 reads SGHTA; CDR2 reads FQGNSA. The CDR3 covers 13 residues. CDR3 sequence: CASGTASNQPQHF. CDR3 nucleotides: TGTGCCAGCGGGACAGCTAGCAATCAGCCCCAGCATTTT.

The chain has TRBV5-1 and TRBJ2-2; 9 nucleotides agree with TRBD2. Germline assignment: CDR1 SGHRS and CDR2 YFSETQ. This CDR3 is 18 amino acids long. Unmatched junction bases numbered 19, after V lost 7 bases and J lost 6 bases. The CDR3 region has the DNA TGCGCCAGCGACCTCTCCGGGCGGGGGGGCAGCTTGCCCGGGGAGCTGTTTTTT. This codes for CASDLSGRGGSLPGELFF. Variable domain in full (rest from reference TRBV5-1 and TRBJ2-2): KAGVTQTPRYLIKTRGQQVTLSCSPISGHRSVSWYQQTPGQGLQFLFEYFSETQRNKGNFPGRFSGRQFSNSRSEMNVSTLELGDSALYLCASDLSGRGGSLPGELFFGEGSRLTVL.

Remarks on this clone: This sample also contains other DNA sequences that code for the same CDR3. The J gene is TRBJ2-7, the V gene TRBV5-6; no clear D gene. The germline V gene has CDR1 SGHDT and CDR2 YYEEEE. This CDR3 spans 12 amino acids. The V gene lost 7 bases and the J gene lost 6 bases, with 14 bases spanning the gap. CDR3 loop: CASSLGQREQYF. CDR3 nucleotide sequence: TGTGCCAGCTCTCTAGGGCAGCGCGAGCAGTACTTC.

The chain uses TRBV6-1 and TRBJ1-1; 9 nucleotides agree with TRBD1. The CDR3 runs 15 residues. The V gene end was trimmed by 6 bases and the J gene end by 1 base; junction bases not matched to a gene: 6. CDR1 and CDR2 from the germline V gene are MNHNS and SASEGT. The CDR3 region has the DNA TGTGCCAGCAGGGACGGGACAGGGAGGAACACTGAAGCTTTCTTT. This codes for CASRDGTGRNTEAFF.

This chain connects TRBV10-1 to TRBJ1-5, with 7 bases identical to TRBD1. CDR3 size: 18 residues. Trimming removed 1 base from V and 5 bases from J; junction bases left unmatched: 14. Germline assignment: CDR1 WNHNN and CDR2 SYGVQD (reference sequence). DNA of the CDR3: TGCGCCAGCAGTGAGTGGACACCGGGACAGAGGATGGATCAGCCCCAGCATTTT. Translated: CASSEWTPGQRMDQPQHF.

This clone was found a few times. The chain has TRBV10-2 and TRBJ1-1; D possibly corresponds to TRBD1 (5 bases). The CDR3 runs to 13 residues. Trimming pared 6 bases from V and 2 bases from J, leaving 10 bases between. Germline V gene data show CDR1 as WSHSY and CDR2 as SAAADI. This CDR3 reads CASSGTVNTEAFF. Written as DNA, the CDR3 is TGCGCCAGCAGCGGGACGGTAAACACTGAAGCTTTCTTT.

This chain uses TRBV19 with TRBJ2-3; 12 bases are a match to TRBD2. V trimming: 6 bases; J trimming: 14 bases; junction bases outside the gene matches: 12. CDR3 length equals 14 residues. Looked up from germline, CDR1 is LNHDA and CDR2 is SQIVND (reference sequence). The CDR3 nucleotides read TGTGCCAGTAGCCCAAAACCACTAGCGGGAGGATTGTATTTT. Amino acid sequence: CASSPKPLAGGLYF.

The CDR3 DNA follows: TGTGCCAGTAGGTGGCGGGAAAAGGTCAATGAGCAGTTCTTC. Residues: CASRWREKVNEQFF. The chain combines TRBV19 with TRBJ2-1; possibly TRBD2 for D (6 bases). V lost 6 bases and J lost 6, with 15 bases in between. CDR3 size: 14 residues. Germline V gives CDR1 LNHDA, CDR2 SQIVND (reference sequence).

The chain recombines TRBV7-9 with TRBJ1-2, with D possibly TRBD1 on 5 matching bases. This CDR3 is 15 amino acids long. Germline lookup yields CDR1 SEHNR and CDR2 FQNEAQ (reference sequence). Trimming shortened V by 5 bases and J by 4 bases, and 17 bases separated the two germline ends. The CDR3 DNA reads as TGTGCCAGCAGCCCAACTATAAGGGGCGCCTATGGCTACACCTTC. Its translation: CASSPTIRGAYGYTF.

This chain joins TRBV10-3 and TRBJ2-7, with 7 bases lining up with TRBD1. V was pared by 6 bases and J by 2 bases, with 10 bases of the junction left unmatched. The CDR3 is 15 amino acids. CDR1 and CDR2 (germline): ENHRY, SYGVKD. The chain's CDR3 is CAISDGTEGAYEQYF. For the CDR3, the DNA is TGTGCCATCAGCGATGGGACAGAGGGGGCCTACGAGCAGTACTTC.

The chain combines TRBV19 with TRBJ2-3; weak D call: TRBD1 (6 bases). Trimming cost V 7 bases and J 2 bases, with 19 bases left between them. Per the germline V gene, CDR1 is LNHDA and CDR2 is SQIVND (reference sequence). The CDR3 runs to 16 residues. The CDR3 region is CASKESGVTNTDTQYF. CDR3 in DNA: TGTGCCAGTAAAGAATCAGGGGTAACTAACACAGATACGCAGTATTTT.